This T cell receptor beta chain comes out of a study of control samples from healthy donors and cancer patients. Method: immunoSEQ multiplex PCR; TCRdb's copy keeps in-frame clones and lacks some. Here the sample spans 150,000 to 200,000 clones, about nine tenths being singletons. V dropped 5 bases and J dropped 0 bases, with 8 bases sitting between them. The CDR3 sequence is 13 residues long. Germline V gives CDR1 SQVTM, CDR2 ANQGSEA. V is TRBV29-1 and J is TRBJ1-3; D unclear. The clonotype originates from a woman between 25 and 40 years old in good health. Sequenced material: blood. CDR3 nucleotides: TGCAGCGTTATGGTTAGCTCTGGAAACACCATATATTTT. Protein product: CSVMVSSGNTIYF.